This entry lists 20 T cell receptor beta chains sequenced from one sample in a study of cytomegalovirus exposure and HLA in healthy donors. This PCR relied on a set of 60 Vbeta primers and 13 Jbeta primers. The data were produced by immunoSEQ multiplex PCR, yet TCRdb's version contains in-frame clones alone and is incomplete. The sample carries roughly 190,000 clones, around 79% recorded once. Sequenced material: PBMCs. The origin of the receptors is a woman younger than 35 in good health and CMV-seronegative.

CDR3 sequence: CASTRTGDTGELFF. The CDR3 coding sequence is TGTGCCAGCACACGAACAGGGGACACCGGGGAGCTGTTTTTT. The rearrangement uses TRBV28 and TRBJ2-2; 7 nucleotides match TRBD1. V trimming: 7 bases; J trimming: 3 bases; junction bases outside the gene matches: 5. The CDR3 contains 14 residues. Germline V gene data show CDR1 as MDHEN and CDR2 as SYDVKM.

The chain links TRBV2 to TRBJ2-7; 7 bases align to TRBD1. V lost 1 base, J lost 3 bases, and 3 bases stayed unmatched. This CDR3 contains 14 residues. Germline V gene sequence: CDR1 SNHLY, CDR2 FYNNEI. The CDR3, as DNA: TGTGCCAGCAGTGAAGTGGCAGGGGGCTACGAGCAGTACTTC. This sequence encodes CASSEVAGGYEQYF. Full variable domain (missing parts from reference TRBV2 and TRBJ2-7): EPEVTQTPSHQVTQMGQEVILRCVPISNHLYFYWYRQILGQKVEFLVSFYNNEISEKSEIFDDQFSVERPDGSNFTLKIRSTKLEDSAMYFCASSEVAGGYEQYFGPGTRLTVT.

V and J are TRBV5-4 and TRBJ2-7; possibly TRBD1 for D (5 bases). CDR3 length: 15 amino acids. From germline, CDR1 is SGHNT and CDR2 YYREEE (reference sequence). V was clipped by 7 bases and J by 1 base, with 18 bases between them. CDR3 protein: CASSDPGHYSYEQYF. In DNA, the CDR3 is TGTGCCAGCTCGGACCCAGGGCATTATTCCTACGAGCAGTACTTC.

This chain connects TRBV2 to TRBJ2-2; 8 positions agree with TRBD1. The germline V gene encodes CDR1 SNHLY and CDR2 FYNNEI. V gave up 5 bases and J gave up 5 bases; unmatched junction bases: 4. The CDR3 length is 14 residues. The CDR3 DNA sequence: TGTGCCAGCAGTCAGACAGGGGTAACCGGGGAGCTGTTTTTT. Its protein is CASSQTGVTGELFF.

This clone was seen a single time. For the CDR3, the DNA is TGTGCCAGCTCACCATCTCCGACAGTGGGAAGCACAGATACGCAGTATTTT. The encoded protein is CASSPSPTVGSTDTQYF. This chain joins TRBV18 and TRBJ2-3; tentatively, D is TRBD1 (5 bases). The CDR3 is 17 amino acids. Trimming cost V 2 bases and J 0 bases, with 15 bases left between them. In germline, CDR1 is KGHSH, CDR2 LQKENI.

The CDR3 DNA reads TGTGCCAGCAGCTTACATTCGGGACAGGGGGCTAGCGGGGAGCTGTTTTTT. Its translation is CASSLHSGQGASGELFF. J is TRBJ2-2 and V is TRBV13, with TRBD1 matching over 12 bases. This CDR3 is built from 17 residues. Per germline, CDR1 PRHDT and CDR2 FYEKMQ (reference sequence). V lost 2 bases, J lost 7 bases, and 8 bases stayed unmatched. Using reference TRBV13 and TRBJ2-2 for the parts outside the CDR3, the full variable domain is AAGVIQSPRHLIKEKRETATLKCYPIPRHDTVYWYQQGPGQDPQFLISFYEKMQSDKGSIPDRFSAQQFSDYHSELNMSSLELGDSALYFCASSLHSGQGASGELFFGEGSRLTVL.

The chain combines TRBV7-2 with TRBJ2-1, with 8 bases that match TRBD2. The CDR3 length is 16 residues. Per germline, CDR1 SGHTA and CDR2 FQGNSA. V lost 0 bases and J lost 0; bases outside the gene matches: 1. This CDR3 is CASSLAGTSSYNEQFF. The CDR3 nucleotides are TGTGCCAGCAGCTTAGCCGGGACTAGCTCCTACAATGAGCAGTTCTTC.

This chain connects TRBV5-1 to TRBJ2-3; D possibly corresponds to TRBD2 (5 bases). The germline V and J ends were trimmed by 1 base and 1 base, with 10 bases remaining between them. CDR1 SGHRS and CDR2 YFSETQ come from the germline V gene. This CDR3 is 15 amino acids long. In DNA form, the CDR3 reads TGCGCCAGCAGCTTGTTCGGGGAAGGCACAGATACGCAGTATTTT. This gives the protein CASSLFGEGTDTQYF. Filled out from reference TRBV5-1 and TRBJ2-3, the complete variable domain reads KAGVTQTPRYLIKTRGQQVTLSCSPISGHRSVSWYQQTPGQGLQFLFEYFSETQRNKGNFPGRFSGRQFSNSRSEMNVSTLELGDSALYLCASSLFGEGTDTQYFGPGTRLTVL.

The chain is built from TRBV29-1 and TRBJ2-1, with TRBD2 matching over 8 bases. There are 15 residues in the CDR3. V was clipped by 3 bases and J by 9 bases; unmatched bases: 13. Germline assignment: CDR1 SQVTM and CDR2 ANQGSEA. CDR3 sequence reads: CSVETGTRKGSEQFF. In nucleotides, the CDR3 is TGCAGCGTTGAGACCGGGACTAGAAAGGGGAGTGAGCAGTTCTTC.

The CDR3 sequence: CASRSGGAEGTEAFF. The CDR3 coding sequence is TGTGCCAGCAGATCGGGGGGGGCAGAGGGCACTGAAGCTTTCTTT. This chain uses TRBV27 with TRBJ1-1, with D possibly matching TRBD1 (6 bases). Germline CDR1 reads MNHEY; CDR2 reads SMNVEV (reference sequence). V was clipped by 6 bases and J by 4 bases, with 18 bases between them. The CDR3 loop spans 15 amino acids.

The V and J genes are TRBV19 and TRBJ1-5; 9 bases are a match to TRBD1. Germline trimming cut 5 bases from V and 5 bases from J; bases unmatched to any gene: 4. The CDR3 extends over 14 amino acids. CDR1 is LNHDA, CDR2 SQIVND, per germline (reference sequence). This chain's CDR3 is CASSSTGGDQPQHF. CDR3 nucleotides: TGTGCCAGTAGTTCGACAGGGGGGGATCAGCCCCAGCATTTT.

The rearrangement joins TRBV10-1 to TRBJ1-1; TRBD1 matches 7 bases. V lost 3 bases to trimming and J lost 1 base; unmatched junction nucleotides: 2. Germline CDR1 WNHNN, CDR2 SYGVQD (reference sequence). The CDR3 is made up of 14 amino acids. CDR3 in DNA: TGCGCCAGCAGTGAAAACAGGGGGAACACTGAAGCTTTCTTT. This gives the protein CASSENRGNTEAFF.

The chain carries TRBV30 and TRBJ1-2; D gene ambiguous. This CDR3 spans 16 amino acids. Germline loops: CDR1 GTSNPN, CDR2 SVGIG (reference sequence). V dropped 1 base and J dropped 4 bases, with 19 bases sitting between them. The CDR3 protein is CAWSAPSPGVSYGYTF. CDR3 sequence (DNA): TGTGCCTGGAGTGCCCCCTCTCCCGGGGTTTCCTATGGCTACACCTTC.

This sequence joins TRBV7-9 and TRBJ1-2, with D unresolved. The CDR3 extends over 14 amino acids. V gave up 2 bases and J gave up 1 base, with 8 bases separating them. Looked up from germline, CDR1 is SEHNR and CDR2 is FQNEAQ (reference sequence). The CDR3 DNA follows: TGTGCCAGCAGCTTAATCGGGATTAACTATGGCTACACCTTC. Translation gives CASSLIGINYGYTF. Together with reference TRBV7-9 and TRBJ1-2, the CDR3 gives the full variable domain: DTGVSQNPRHKITKRGQNVTFRCDPISEHNRLYWYRQTLGQGPEFLTYFQNEAQLEKSRLLSDRFSAERPKGSFSTLEIQRTEQGDSAMYLCASSLIGINYGYTFGSGTRLTVV.

The chain employs TRBV7-3 and TRBJ2-2, with 8 bases matching TRBD2. The J segment lost 4 bases and the V segment lost 3 bases, leaving 7 bases of the junction unmatched. The CDR3 has 16 residues. Germline V gene sequence: CDR1 SGHTA, CDR2 FQGTGA. CDR3 amino acids: CASSFTSGKTTGELFF. The CDR3 region has the DNA TGTGCCAGCAGCTTCACTAGCGGCAAAACCACCGGGGAGCTGTTTTTT. Variable domain in full (rest from reference TRBV7-3 and TRBJ2-2): GAGVSQTPSNKVTEKGKYVELRCDPISGHTALYWYRQSLGQGPEFLIYFQGTGAADDSGLPNDRFFAVRPEGSVSTLKIQRTERGDSAVYLCASSFTSGKTTGELFFGEGSRLTVL.

In its sample, this clone was seen a few times. The chain carries TRBV5-1 and TRBJ2-3; TRBD2 is a possible D gene (5 bases). Germline lookup yields CDR1 SGHRS and CDR2 YFSETQ. CDR3 length equals 14 residues. The V gene lost 4 bases and the J gene lost 2 bases, with 11 bases spanning the gap. CDR3 bases: TGCGCCAGCAGCCCTGATCTAGCCACAGATACGCAGTATTTT. Amino acid sequence: CASSPDLATDTQYF.

This rearrangement joins TRBV9 to TRBJ2-1, with D tentatively TRBD2 (6 bases). With 3 bases removed from V and 7 bases from J, the gap between germline ends came to 11 bases. The CDR3 is 13 residues long. Germline CDR1 and CDR2: SGDLS and YYNGEE. The CDR3 reads CASSGRAGNEQFF. CDR3 DNA sequence: TGTGCCAGCAGCGGGAGGGCCGGGAATGAGCAGTTCTTC.

The rearrangement links TRBV9 to TRBJ1-1, with 10 bases aligning to TRBD1. In germline, CDR1 is SGDLS, CDR2 YYNGEE. The CDR3 runs to 16 residues. The V segment lost 0 bases and the J segment 0 bases; nucleotides outside the gene matches: 2. CDR3 in DNA: TGTGCCAGCAGCGTAGGGACAGGGGGTATGAACACTGAAGCTTTCTTT. Amino acid sequence: CASSVGTGGMNTEAFF.

V and J are TRBV25-1 and TRBJ2-7; D uncertain. This CDR3 region has 16 residues. Trimming took off 1 base at V and 0 bases at J, with 13 bases between the two ends. CDR1 is MGHDK, CDR2 SYGVNS, per germline. CDR3 sequence reads: CASSESETYYSYEQYF. The CDR3 bases are TGTGCCAGCAGTGAATCCGAAACCTACTACTCCTACGAGCAGTACTTC.

The J gene is TRBJ2-1, the V gene TRBV4-2, with D possibly being TRBD1 (6 bases). Germline V gives CDR1 LGHNA, CDR2 YNFKEQ. CDR3 size: 14 residues. V was pared by 0 bases and J by 3 bases, with 6 bases between. The CDR3 region is CASSQEDSYNEQFF. CDR3 nucleotides: TGTGCCAGCAGCCAAGAGGACAGCTACAATGAGCAGTTCTTC.